This T cell receptor beta chain was profiled in a study of T-cell memory formation after mild COVID-19. The sample holds many counts of this clonotype. TCRdb reanalysed the 5' RACE reads using MiXCR and keeps one entry per CDR3 protein. Of 450,000 to 650,000 distinct CDR3 sequences detected, roughly 18% appear once; the ten largest clones hold around 13%. CDR1 is LNHNV, CDR2 YYDKDF, per germline (reference sequence). The V end was cut by 1 base, the J end by 0 bases, with 7 bases between. There are 14 residues in the CDR3. Sequenced material: PBMCs or a T cell subset sorted from them (not recorded which). V and J are TRBV15 and TRBJ2-7, with D unclear. The sequence derives from an adult woman who had mild COVID-19 (a few samples of this study predate the infection). Cell type and time point are not known. The CDR3 DNA follows: TGTGCCACCAGCAGAGTGGTGGACTCCTACGAGCAGTACTTC. Translating gives CATSRVVDSYEQYF.